This T cell receptor (beta chain) was captured by sequencing in a study of molecular identifiers for immune sequencing clone quantification. For naive CD8 T cells, sorting used the CD8+CD4-CCR7+CD45RA+ phenotype. General study points: Clones that exceeded 20 RNA copies held over 99% of effector molecules, yet under 1% in naive cells.

With regard to this clonotype: Its specificity is unknown.

TCRdb passed the PCR reads through MiXCR, listing each CDR3 protein once. The sample holds approximately 630,000 distinct CDR3 sequences; roughly 23% are singletons and the top ten take 0.75% to 0.8%. Germline loops: CDR1 MNHNS, CDR2 SASEGT. Trimming cost V 3 bases and J 4 bases, with 19 bases left between them. The CDR3 runs to 16 residues. The sequenced material came from naive CD8+ T cells from blood, with Jurkat cell RNA spiked in. The subset denotes: FACS-sorted CD8+CD4-CCR7+CD45RA+ naive T cells. The source is a human donor in good health. Some libraries in this study had Jurkat cell RNA spiked in. J is TRBJ2-7 and V is TRBV6-1; D is uncertain. CDR3 residues: CASSENGLGTYYEQYF. DNA for the CDR3: TGTGCCAGCAGTGAGAACGGATTGGGAACCTATTACGAGCAGTACTTC.